This section outlines one T cell receptor beta chain sequence together with its context. The data were taken from a study of blood T cell repertoires in COVID-19. The V gene's germline CDR1 is ENHRY and CDR2 SYGVKD. CDR3 size: 14 residues. V gave up 10 bases and J gave up 4 bases; unmatched junction bases: 10. Each participant's cohort was designated according to participant-reported clinical history. Cohort 3 recovered donors had two negative PCRs, clearance, or symptom resolution. The method was immunoSEQ multiplex PCR; TCRdb's version includes in-frame clones alone and lacks a portion of them. The sample comprises around 250,000 clones, around 90% of which are singletons, and about 1.6% rests with the top ten.

The clonotype comes from a woman between 50 and 59 years old who had recovered from COVID-19. This chain joins TRBV10-3 and TRBJ1-3; 7 nucleotides agree with TRBD1. The sequencing sample was made of PBMCs or T cells enriched from blood (not recorded which). The CDR3 is CATGSTGAGNTIYF. The CDR3 DNA follows: TGTGCCACCGGATCAACAGGGGCCGGAAACACCATATATTTT.